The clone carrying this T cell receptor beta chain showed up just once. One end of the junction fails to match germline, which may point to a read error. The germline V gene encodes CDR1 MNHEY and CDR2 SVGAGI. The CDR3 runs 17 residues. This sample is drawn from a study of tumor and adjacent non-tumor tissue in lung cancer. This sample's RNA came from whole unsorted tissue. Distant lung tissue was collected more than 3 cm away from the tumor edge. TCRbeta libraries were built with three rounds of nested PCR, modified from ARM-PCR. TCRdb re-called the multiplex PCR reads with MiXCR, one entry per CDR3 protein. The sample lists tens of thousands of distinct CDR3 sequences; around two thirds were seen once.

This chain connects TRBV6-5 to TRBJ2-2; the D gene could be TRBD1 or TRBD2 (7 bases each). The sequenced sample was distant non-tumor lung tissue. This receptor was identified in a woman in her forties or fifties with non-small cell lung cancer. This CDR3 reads CASSYSTRGDYTGELLF. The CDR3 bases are TGTGCCAGCAGTTACTCTACCAGGGGGGACTACACCGGGGAGCTGTTGTTT.